Below, one T cell receptor beta chain is given with its context. The data were produced by immunoSEQ multiplex PCR, yet TCRdb's version contains in-frame clones alone and is incomplete. The data show about 78,000 clones, about 89% seen once. Trimming removed 6 bases from V and 6 bases from J, with 20 bases in between. There are 15 residues in the CDR3. The germline V gene has CDR1 SNHLY and CDR2 FYNNEI. This sample is drawn from a study of control samples from healthy donors and cancer patients. The receptor was derived from a woman aged 55 to 70 in good health. The sequenced material came from blood. The chain recombines TRBV2 with TRBJ1-1; D is possibly TRBD1 (6 bases). Here the CDR3 DNA reads TGTGCCAGCAGGTTTATGGGGGGCGCGGGTGCTGAAGCTTTCTTT. Residues: CASRFMGGAGAEAFF.